This T cell receptor (beta chain) was sequenced during a study of CD8 T cells in ankylosing spondylitis. Regarding the study as a whole: The authors reported significant enrichment of disease-linked clones in matched ankylosing spondylitis synovial fluid. A TCR beta motif made of several highly homologous variants seemed typical of ankylosing spondylitis blood. Disease-linked clones bore a CD8+ phenotype, appearing relatively rarely in peripheral blood.

Comments on this clonotype: Its target is unknown.

Germline CDR1 MNHEY, CDR2 SVGEGT. The junction had 9 bases not matched to a gene; V was cut back by 6 bases and J by 1 base. The CDR3 covers 15 residues. MiXCR was run by TCRdb on the 5' RACE reads, yielding one entry per CDR3 protein. Of 350,000 to 400,000 distinct CDR3 sequences listed, 20% are singletons. The sample comprised blood, either unsorted or a sorted T cell fraction (not recorded which). This chain uses TRBV6-2 or TRBV6-3 with TRBJ2-7, with 7 bases aligning to TRBD2. The receptor was derived from a male donor with ankylosing spondylitis or in good health (not recorded which). The CDR3 nucleotides are TGTGCCAGCAGGCCTACTTTGGGGGGGTCCTACGAGCAGTACTTC. This codes for CASRPTLGGSYEQYF.